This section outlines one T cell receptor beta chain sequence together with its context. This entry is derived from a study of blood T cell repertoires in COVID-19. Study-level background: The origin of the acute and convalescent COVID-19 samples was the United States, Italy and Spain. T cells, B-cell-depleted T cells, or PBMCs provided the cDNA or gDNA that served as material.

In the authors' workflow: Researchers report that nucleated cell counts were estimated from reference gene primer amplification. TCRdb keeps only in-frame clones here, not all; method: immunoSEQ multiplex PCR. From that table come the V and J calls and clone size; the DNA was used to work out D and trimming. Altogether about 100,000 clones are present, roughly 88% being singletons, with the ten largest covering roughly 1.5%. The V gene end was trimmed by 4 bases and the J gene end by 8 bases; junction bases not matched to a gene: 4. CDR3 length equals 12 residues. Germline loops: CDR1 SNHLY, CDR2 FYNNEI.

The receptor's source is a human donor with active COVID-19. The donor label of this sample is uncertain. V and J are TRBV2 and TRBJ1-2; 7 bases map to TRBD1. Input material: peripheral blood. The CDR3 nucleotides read TGTGCCAGCAGTGGAGGGGGCCGAGGCTACACCTTC. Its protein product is CASSGGGRGYTF.